This is a list of T cell receptor beta chains from one sample in a study of blood T cell repertoires in COVID-19. Profiled with immunoSEQ multiplex PCR; TCRdb holds only in-frame clones, not every one. The sample includes about 200,000 clones, roughly 89% of them seen just once. The specimen was peripheral blood. All receptors come from a man aged 35 to 55 with acute or convalescent COVID-19. The CDR3 runs from the conserved cysteine through the conserved F or W. The D gene is left open where the match is weak. The listing skips clone size in some rows; elsewhere it reads once, few, many or a size class.

TRBV2	-	TRBJ1-1	TRBD1	CASMWTGETEAFF	TGTGCCAGCATGTGGACAGGGGAAACTGAAGCTTTCTTT
TRBV3-1/TRBV3-2	-	TRBJ1-5	TRBD1	CASSQTHRGYQPQHF	TGTGCCAGCAGCCAGACTCACAGGGGTTATCAGCCCCAGCATTTT
TRBV6-2/TRBV6-3	-	TRBJ2-2	TRBD2	CASSYSIAGARAGELFF	TGTGCCAGCAGTTACTCGATTGCGGGAGCCCGGGCCGGGGAGCTGTTTTTT
TRBV6-6	-	TRBJ2-4	-	CASRDSLVQNIQYF	TGTGCCAGCAGGGACAGTTTAGTCCAAAACATTCAGTACTTC
TRBV3-1/TRBV3-2	-	TRBJ2-6	-	CASSRGDWASGANVLTF	TGTGCCAGCAGCCGGGGGGACTGGGCTTCTGGGGCCAACGTCCTGACTTTC
TRBV25-1	-	TRBJ1-1	-	CASLGGLEAFF	TGTGCCAGTCTCGGAGGATTGGAAGCTTTCTTT
TRBV29-1	-	TRBJ2-1	-	CSVERSKSYNEQFF	TGCAGCGTTGAACGGTCTAAGTCCTACAATGAGCAGTTCTTC
TRBV12-5	-	TRBJ2-7	-	CASGGTATGHEQYF	TGTGCTAGTGGGGGGACTGCAACCGGCCACGAGCAGTACTTC
TRBV15	once	TRBJ1-2	-	CATSRDSLYGYTF	TGTGCCACCAGCAGAGATAGCCTCTATGGCTACACCTTC
TRBV6-5	-	TRBJ1-5	-	CASSRGSQPQHF	TGTGCCAGCAGCCGCGGAAGTCAGCCCCAGCATTTT
TRBV4-1	-	TRBJ2-7	-	CASSPTNSPTEQYF	TGCGCCAGCAGTCCCACTAATAGCCCGACCGAGCAGTACTTC
TRBV9	few	TRBJ1-6	-	CASSVKGADSPLHF	TGTGCCAGCAGCGTAAAAGGAGCCGATTCACCCCTCCACTTT
TRBV3-1/TRBV3-2	-	TRBJ2-2	-	CASSHPSNTGELFF	TGTGCCAGCAGCCATCCCTCTAACACCGGGGAGCTGTTTTTT
TRBV15	-	TRBJ2-7	-	CATSRDLLTYEQYF	TGTGCCACCAGCAGAGATCTCCTAACCTACGAGCAGTACTTC
TRBV28	-	TRBJ2-7	TRBD2	CASRSPSTSGGYEQYF	TGTGCCAGCAGATCTCCTTCGACTAGCGGGGGCTACGAGCAGTACTTC
TRBV27	once	TRBJ2-2	-	CASSPYLDTGELFF	TGTGCCAGCAGCCCTTATCTCGACACCGGGGAGCTGTTTTTT
TRBV2	-	TRBJ2-3	-	CASSERGGSTDTQYF	TGTGCCAGCAGTGAAAGGGGGGGCAGCACAGATACGCAGTATTTT
TRBV4-3	-	TRBJ1-1	-	CASSQDSTGHPPVGNTEAFF	TGCGCCAGCAGCCAAGATAGTACAGGACACCCCCCGGTGGGGAACACTGAAGCTTTCTTT
TRBV9	-	TRBJ1-2	-	CASSQTTGYGYTF	TGTGCCAGCAGCCAAACTACAGGGTATGGCTACACCTTC
TRBV19	-	TRBJ2-1	TRBD1	CASSIGYRGGEQFF	TGTGCCAGTAGTATTGGTTACAGGGGCGGGGAGCAGTTCTTC
TRBV7-9	-	TRBJ1-2	-	CASSLVPGAFDYGYTF	TGTGCCAGCAGCTTAGTGCCAGGGGCTTTTGACTATGGCTACACCTTC
TRBV7-6	-	TRBJ1-3	-	CASSLGGHPGNTIYF	TGTGCCAGCAGCTTAGGGGGGCACCCTGGAAACACCATATATTTT
TRBV18	-	TRBJ2-7	-	CASSPKEVYEQYF	TGTGCCAGCTCACCAAAGGAGGTTTACGAGCAGTACTTC
TRBV6-6	-	TRBJ2-2	TRBD1	CASSYFTGVIPGELFF	TGTGCCAGCAGTTACTTTACAGGGGTCATCCCCGGGGAGCTGTTTTTT
TRBV2	-	TRBJ2-3	TRBD1	CASSARTGVTDTQYF	TGTGCCAGCAGTGCCCGGACAGGGGTGACAGATACGCAGTATTTT
TRBV6-5	-	TRBJ2-5	-	CASSYRQGYQETQYF	TGTGCCAGCAGTTACCGCCAGGGGTACCAAGAGACCCAGTACTTC
TRBV5-4	-	TRBJ2-1	TRBD2	CASSSLAGEYNEQFF	TGTGCCAGCAGCTCACTAGCGGGGGAATACAATGAGCAGTTCTTC
TRBV6-5	-	TRBJ1-1	-	CATTAQNTEAFF	TGTGCCACCACTGCCCAGAACACTGAAGCTTTCTTT
TRBV6-6	once	TRBJ2-1	TRBD2	CASSRLAGGLFENEQFF	TGTGCCAGCAGTCGACTAGCGGGGGGCCTATTTGAGAATGAGCAGTTCTTC
TRBV7-9	-	TRBJ1-2	TRBD1	CASSLDDRGHGYTF	TGTGCCAGCAGCTTGGACGACAGGGGCCATGGCTACACCTTC
TRBV11-2	-	TRBJ1-1	-	CASSLRPGNTEAFF	TGTGCCAGCAGCTTAAGGCCGGGGAACACTGAAGCTTTCTTT
TRBV7-8	-	TRBJ2-7	TRBD1	CASSPNPGQGFDEQYF	TGTGCCAGCAGCCCTAATCCGGGACAGGGTTTCGACGAGCAGTACTTC
TRBV29-1	-	TRBJ2-1	TRBD1	CSAKVGTEYFYNEQFF	TGCAGCGCAAAAGTCGGGACAGAGTACTTTTACAATGAGCAGTTCTTC
TRBV4-2	-	TRBJ2-1	TRBD2	CASSQDSRLAGGPSYNEQFF	TGTGCCAGCAGCCAAGATTCTCGACTAGCGGGGGGGCCGTCCTACAATGAGCAGTTCTTC
TRBV4-3	-	TRBJ2-3	TRBD2	CASSQELAGGIADTQYF	TGCGCCAGCAGCCAAGAGCTAGCGGGGGGTATCGCAGATACGCAGTATTTT
TRBV27	-	TRBJ2-7	-	CASSLRRGAYEQYF	TGTGCCAGCAGTCTGCGACGGGGAGCCTACGAGCAGTACTTC
TRBV9	-	TRBJ2-3	-	CASSHGGADTQYF	TGTGCCAGCAGCCACGGGGGAGCAGATACGCAGTATTTT
TRBV4-1	-	TRBJ2-4	TRBD2	CASSQELWSSGGKNIQYF	TGCGCCAGCAGCCAAGAACTCTGGTCTAGCGGGGGCAAAAACATTCAGTACTTC
TRBV3-1/TRBV3-2	-	TRBJ2-7	TRBD1	CASSQPRLADRGHEQYF	TGTGCCAGCAGCCAACCAAGGCTGGCAGACAGGGGTCACGAGCAGTACTTC
TRBV28	-	TRBJ1-1	-	CASSFRGTNTEAFF	TGTGCCAGCAGTTTCCGGGGAACGAACACTGAAGCTTTCTTT